Listed here is a single T cell receptor beta chain. The target antigen is unknown. V lost 1 base and J lost 0, with 7 bases in between. Germline-derived CDR1 and CDR2 are SGHVS and FQNEAQ. This CDR3 spans 14 amino acids. TCRdb re-analysed the reads in MiXCR, keeping a single row per CDR3 protein. The table shows approximately 300,000 distinct CDR3 sequences, with roughly 29% occurring only once. This sample stems from a study of T cell repertoires in cytomegalovirus infection. The chain couples TRBV7-8 to TRBJ2-7; tentatively, D is TRBD1 (6 bases). The sample here was cultured PBMCs, taken from culture after CMV antigen stimulation. The sequence was collected from a human donor in good health (CMV status not recorded). Some clones in this sample may be carry-over from other donors' samples. CDR3 sequence (DNA): TGTGCCAGCAGCTTAGACAGGGTCTCCTACGAGCAGTACTTC. It encodes CASSLDRVSYEQYF. Using reference TRBV7-8 and TRBJ2-7 for the parts outside the CDR3, the full variable domain is GAGVSQSPRYKVAKRGQDVALRCDPISGHVSLFWYQQALGQGPEFLTYFQNEAQLDKSGLPSDRFFAERPEGSVSTLKIQRTQQEDSAVYLCASSLDRVSYEQYFGPGTRLTVT.